This T cell receptor (beta chain) was captured in a study of neurological immune-mediated disorders. Whole-study findings and limits: HTLV-1-associated myelopathy had the most TCR clonal expansion, while multiple sclerosis had the least, a level that fell below healthy controls.

A 10-nucleotide random UMI tagged transcripts in template-switch 5'RACE cDNA synthesis. From 15-18 subjects, over 170 million TCR-beta sequences were obtained in each sequencing run. TCRdb re-called the 5' RACE reads with MiXCR, one entry per CDR3 protein. The table lists 80,000 or so distinct CDR3 sequences, about 9.7% of them singletons. As regards this clonotype: Its antigen is not known.

The receptor was derived from a man aged 50-60 years in good health. The sample taken for sequencing was PBMCs.

The CDR3 protein is CASSLGVAGTGMTTNEKLFF. As DNA, the CDR3 is TGTGCCAGCAGCTTAGGAGTAGCTGGGACAGGGATGACAACTAATGAAAAACTGTTTTTT. V gene TRBV7-6 combines with J gene TRBJ1-4, with 9 nucleotides matching TRBD1. The CDR3 contains 20 residues. V gave up 1 base and J gave up 0 bases; unmatched junction bases: 12. Germline loops: CDR1 SGHVS, CDR2 FNYEAQ.